The T cell receptor (beta chain) described here comes from a study of B cell selection in AIRE deficiency. Sequencing was performed with immunoSEQ multiplex PCR; in TCRdb, only in-frame clones are kept and a portion is missing. This sample has approximately 24,000 clones, with approximately 96% found just once. Sorting defined conventional CD4 T cells as CD4+CD127+. The CDR3 runs 15 residues. Trimming pared 2 bases from V and 0 bases from J, leaving 10 bases between. The germline V gene has CDR1 SGHNT and CDR2 YYREEE (reference sequence). J is TRBJ2-3 and V is TRBV5-4; D ambiguous. The sequenced material came from CD4+CD127+ conventional T cells sorted from PBMCs. The sequence derives from a human donor in good health. As DNA, the CDR3 is TGTGCCAGCAGCTTAGGGCCGGTTAGCACAGATACGCAGTATTTT. This codes for CASSLGPVSTDTQYF.